Presented here are 26 T cell receptor beta chains from one specimen sequenced in a study of cytomegalovirus exposure and HLA in healthy donors. PCR used 60 Vbeta primers and 13 Jbeta primers. Sequencing used immunoSEQ multiplex PCR; TCRdb keeps in-frame clones, though not all of them. Of around 150,000 clones listed, around 80% are singletons. The sample consisted of PBMCs. All receptors come from a male donor in good health and CMV-seropositive.

This chain connects TRBV29-1 to TRBJ1-6, with 9 bases fitting TRBD1. The CDR3 has 13 residues. Germline CDR1 SQVTM, CDR2 ANQGSEA. V dropped 4 bases and J dropped 8; count of bases not matched to a gene: 3. The chain's CDR3 is CSVGWTGDSPLHF. The CDR3 bases are TGCAGCGTTGGTTGGACAGGGGATTCACCCCTCCACTTT.

The genes are TRBV12-5 and TRBJ2-1, with TRBD1 as a possible D gene (6 bases). Trimming shortened V by 1 base and J by 5 bases, and 12 bases separated the two germline ends. The CDR3 sequence is 15 residues long. CDR1 and CDR2 from the germline V gene are LGHNT and FRNRAP. CDR3 DNA sequence: TGTGCTAGTGGTTTGGGCCTGACAGGAAACAATGAGCAGTTCTTC. Protein sequence: CASGLGLTGNNEQFF.

About this clone: Other DNA sequences in the sample encode the same CDR3. The chain uses TRBV9 and TRBJ2-7; 11 bases map to TRBD2. The J segment lost 0 bases and the V segment lost 4 bases, leaving 3 bases of the junction unmatched. The CDR3 spans 15 residues. Per germline, CDR1 SGDLS and CDR2 YYNGEE. The CDR3 DNA sequence: TGTGCCAGCAGCATCGGGACTAGCGGCTCCTACGAGCAGTACTTC. Its translation: CASSIGTSGSYEQYF.

This sequence joins TRBV5-1 and TRBJ1-6, with 7 bases fitting TRBD1. Germline V CDR1 and CDR2: SGHRS, YFSETQ. The length of the CDR3 is 14 residues. V was pared by 4 bases and J by 9 bases, with 7 bases of the junction left unmatched. The CDR3 DNA follows: TGCGCCAGCAGCCCGGACAGGATGAGTTCACCCCTCCACTTT. Amino acids: CASSPDRMSSPLHF.

This clone was found once. The chain recombines TRBV11-3 with TRBJ2-5; D not certain. Germline V gene lookup returns CDR1 SGHNT and CDR2 YENEEA. V shed 3 bases and J shed 2 bases, with 13 bases lying between them. The CDR3 runs to 15 residues. The DNA of the CDR3 is TGTGCCAGCAGCTTCTCCCTCGGTGCGCAAGAGACCCAGTACTTC. This encodes CASSFSLGAQETQYF.

The sample holds one count of this clone. The chain links TRBV4-3 to TRBJ2-5; 10 positions agree with TRBD2. CDR1 and CDR2 (germline): LGHNA, YSLEER. Unmatched junction bases numbered 2, after V lost 2 bases and J lost 5 bases. The CDR3 contains 14 residues. The CDR3 DNA reads as TGCGCCAGCAGCCAACTAGCGGGAGCGGAGACCCAGTACTTC. It specifies CASSQLAGAETQYF.

The chain joins TRBV2 to TRBJ2-7, with 12 positions matching TRBD2. The V gene end was trimmed by 4 bases and the J gene end by 5 bases; junction bases not matched to a gene: 6. The CDR3 loop spans 15 amino acids. Germline assignment: CDR1 SNHLY and CDR2 FYNNEI. CDR3 protein: CASSVTSGRSNEQYF. Written as DNA, the CDR3 is TGTGCCAGCAGTGTAACTAGCGGGAGGAGTAACGAGCAGTACTTC.

This sequence joins TRBV21-1 and TRBJ1-6; the table assigns TRBD1, which was not confirmed against the DNA. TRBV21-1 is a pseudogene locus. The CDR3 consists of 17 residues. CDR3 sequence reads: CASSTPAQPGYGSPLHF. For the CDR3, the DNA is TGTGCCAGCAGCACCCCGGCGCAGCCAGGGTATGGTTCACCCCTCCACTTT.

The chain is built from TRBV11-2 and TRBJ2-7, with TRBD1 as a possible D gene (6 bases). This CDR3 contains 15 residues. Germline V gene data show CDR1 as SGHAT and CDR2 as FQNNGV. The germline V and J ends were trimmed by 5 bases and 5 bases, with 19 bases remaining between them. Here the CDR3 DNA reads TGTGCCAGCAGCCGGGTCCAGGGGCGTTTCGACGAGCAGTACTTC. It translates to CASSRVQGRFDEQYF.

The DNA of the CDR3 is TGTGCCAGCAGCCCCCAACAGGGTAATTTCTATGGCTACACCTTC. Protein: CASSPQQGNFYGYTF. The rearrangement joins TRBV11-2 to TRBJ1-2; possible D gene TRBD1, 6 bases. CDR1 and CDR2 (germline): SGHAT, FQNNGV. CDR3 length: 15 amino acids. With 5 bases removed from V and 4 bases from J, the gap between germline ends came to 17 bases.

The V call is TRBV2, the J call TRBJ2-1, with a tentative D call TRBD1 (6 bases). The V end lost 5 bases, the J end lost 2 bases, and 16 bases lay between the germline ends. The CDR3 has 16 amino acids. In germline, CDR1 is SNHLY, CDR2 FYNNEI. The CDR3, as DNA: TGTGCCAGCAGTACAGGACAGACGTTGACCTACAATGAGCAGTTCTTC. This codes for CASSTGQTLTYNEQFF.

This clone has only one observation. J is TRBJ1-5 and V is TRBV29-1; 8 positions match TRBD1. The CDR3 sequence is 17 residues long. Trimming cost V 6 bases and J 0 bases; bases outside gene matches: 13. Germline V lookup: CDR1 SQVTM, CDR2 ANQGSEA. Here the CDR3 reads CSVSGQDGGFSNQPQHF. For the CDR3, the DNA is TGCAGCGTATCGGGACAGGACGGGGGTTTTAGCAATCAGCCCCAGCATTTT.

This clone was recorded a few times. The chain uses TRBV6-5 and TRBJ1-1; 8 bases fit TRBD1. Germline V lookup: CDR1 MNHEY, CDR2 SVGAGI. The CDR3 consists of 14 residues. V lost 9 bases, J lost 0 bases, and 6 bases stayed unmatched. The CDR3 reads CASLQGVLNTEAFF. CDR3 bases: TGTGCCAGTCTACAGGGGGTATTGAACACTGAAGCTTTCTTT.

The genes are TRBV7-9 and TRBJ2-5; no reliable D call. The DNA end lines up better with TRBJ2-7; the J call may be wrong. The V gene's germline CDR1 is SEHNR and CDR2 FQNEAQ (reference sequence). This CDR3 is built from 13 residues. CDR3 amino acids: CASSPESSYEQYF. For the CDR3, the DNA is TGTGCCAGCAGCCCCGAAAGCTCCTACGAGCAGTACTTC.

V usage is TRBV5-5 and J usage is TRBJ1-2; 8 bases match TRBD1. Unmatched junction bases numbered 7, after V lost 4 bases and J lost 8 bases. There are 13 residues in the CDR3. CDR1 is SGHKS and CDR2 is YYEKEE in the germline V gene (reference sequence). CDR3 amino acids: CASSPYGQGGYTF. The CDR3 region has the DNA TGTGCCAGCAGCCCTTATGGACAGGGCGGCTACACCTTC.

The CDR3: CASSQEARGSTNEKLFF. The CDR3 DNA reads as TGTGCCAGCAGCCAAGAGGCCAGGGGATCAACTAATGAAAAACTGTTTTTT. The gene calls are TRBV14 and TRBJ1-4; TRBD1 might be the D (6 bases). In germline, CDR1 is SGHDN, CDR2 FVKESK. V was pared by 0 bases and J by 0 bases, with 11 bases between. The CDR3 length is 17 residues.

With respect to this clone: At one of its ends the junction is not consistent with the germline gene, which may arise from a read error. V and J are TRBV10-3 and TRBJ2-7; 9 bases map to TRBD1. Germline V CDR1 and CDR2: ENHRY, SYGVKD. CDR3 size: 14 residues. The CDR3 spells CTISELTGGYEQYF. The CDR3 DNA reads as TGTACCATCAGTGAACTGACAGGGGGCTACGAGCAGTACTTC.

The chain employs TRBV19 and TRBJ2-3; the D is unclear. V gave up 7 bases and J gave up 5 bases, with 19 bases separating them. CDR3 size: 15 residues. The germline gives CDR1 LNHDA, CDR2 SQIVND (reference sequence). The CDR3 sequence is CASIGRPLSEDTQYF. In DNA, the CDR3 is TGTGCCAGTATAGGCAGGCCCCTCTCAGAAGATACGCAGTATTTT.

J is TRBJ1-2 and V is TRBV27; possibly TRBD1 for D (6 bases). Trimming pared 4 bases from V and 7 bases from J, leaving 19 bases between. Germline V gives CDR1 MNHEY, CDR2 SMNVEV (reference sequence). This CDR3 spans 15 amino acids. CDR3 DNA sequence: TGTGCCAGCAGTTCCTATCAGACAGGCGGGAGTGGCTACACCTTC. This sequence encodes CASSSYQTGGSGYTF.

The genes are TRBV9 and TRBJ2-3, with 13 bases aligning to TRBD2. This CDR3 comprises 16 residues. CDR1 is SGDLS, CDR2 YYNGEE, per germline. V lost 4 bases to trimming and J lost 5 bases; unmatched junction nucleotides: 7. The CDR3 reads CASSLRLAGGIDTQYF. The CDR3 region has the DNA TGTGCCAGCAGCCTCCGACTAGCGGGAGGTATAGATACGCAGTATTTT.

In this sample, this clone turned up a few times. The J gene is TRBJ1-2, the V gene TRBV4-1; 8 bases agree with TRBD1. Germline CDR1 is MGHRA and CDR2 is YSYEKL. V gave up 5 bases and J gave up 4 bases; unmatched junction bases: 0. CDR3 length: 12 residues. The chain's CDR3 is CASSDRGYGYTF. CDR3 sequence (DNA): TGCGCCAGCAGCGACAGGGGCTATGGCTACACCTTC.

The chain uses TRBV6-6 and TRBJ1-5, with D unresolved. Germline loops: CDR1 MNHNY, CDR2 SVGAGI (reference sequence). The CDR3 runs to 14 residues. Trimming pared 5 bases from V and 1 base from J, leaving 9 bases between. The CDR3 DNA reads as TGTGCCAGCAGTCTCCCCGGGAGCAATCAGCCCCAGCATTTT. This codes for CASSLPGSNQPQHF.

CDR3 sequence (DNA): TGTGCCAGCAGCGCCGGAGGGAGGGTTGGGGAAAGGGAGCAGTACTTC. It codes for CASSAGGRVGEREQYF. The chain joins TRBV9 to TRBJ2-7; 7 bases agree with TRBD2. CDR3 length: 16 amino acids. V dropped 3 bases and J dropped 7; count of bases not matched to a gene: 16. Germline lookup yields CDR1 SGDLS and CDR2 YYNGEE.

V gene TRBV7-2 combines with J gene TRBJ1-1; TRBD1 agrees at 8 bases. CDR1 SGHTA and CDR2 FQGNSA come from the germline V gene. The CDR3 is made up of 14 amino acids. V trimming: 4 bases; J trimming: 1 base; junction bases outside the gene matches: 2. The CDR3 DNA reads as TGTGCCAGCAGCTCCACAGGGGGGAACACTGAAGCTTTCTTT. It is translated as CASSSTGGNTEAFF.

The chain recombines TRBV5-4 with TRBJ2-2, with D maybe TRBD1 (5 bases). V dropped 4 bases and J dropped 1 base, with 17 bases sitting between them. This CDR3 comprises 17 residues. Per germline, CDR1 SGHNT and CDR2 YYREEE (reference sequence). The CDR3 sequence is CASSPMGGQKNTGELFF. The CDR3 region has the DNA TGTGCCAGCAGCCCCATGGGCGGACAAAAGAACACCGGGGAGCTGTTTTTT.

This clone was seen once. The chain uses TRBV7-2 and TRBJ2-7; 10 bases fit TRBD2. The V gene end was trimmed by 4 bases and the J gene end by 2 bases; junction bases not matched to a gene: 8. This CDR3 is 16 amino acids long. Per the germline V gene, CDR1 is SGHTA and CDR2 is FQGNSA. This CDR3 is CASSWASGSGTYEQYF. The CDR3 coding sequence is TGTGCCAGCAGCTGGGCTAGCGGGAGCGGTACCTACGAGCAGTACTTC.